The 5 T cell receptor beta chains below come from one sample, sequenced in a study of PD-1 blockade in classical Hodgkin lymphoma. All patients experienced relapse after autologous stem cell transplantation, and brentuximab vedotin exposure was variable. Only in-frame clones appear in the TCRdb table, and some are missing; sequencing was by immunoSEQ multiplex PCR. The sample lists some 84,000 clones, 80% to 95% seen once, with approximately 2.4% in the top ten. The specimen was peripheral blood mononuclear cells (PBMCs), collected before the second cycle of nivolumab. The receptors stem from a human donor with classical Hodgkin lymphoma.

This clone was recorded only once. The CDR3 reads CASSLGWGISQAFF. In DNA form, the CDR3 reads TGTGCCAGCAGCTTGGGTTGGGGCATCTCTCAAGCTTTCTTT. The rearrangement links TRBV5-6 to TRBJ1-1; tentatively, D is TRBD1 (5 bases). V was cut by 0 bases and J by 9 bases, with 15 bases left in between. The CDR3 consists of 14 residues. Germline CDR1 reads SGHDT; CDR2 reads YYEEEE.

V usage is TRBV28 and J usage is TRBJ2-1; the D is unclear. The germline V gene encodes CDR1 MDHEN and CDR2 SYDVKM. There are 15 residues in the CDR3. The V and J ends lost 3 bases and 0 bases respectively, with 9 bases between them. This CDR3 reads CASSLSASSYNEQFF. CDR3 nucleotide sequence: TGTGCCAGCAGTTTGTCTGCAAGCTCCTACAATGAGCAGTTCTTC.

Here the CDR3 reads CATKLRNYNSPLHF. Here the CDR3 DNA reads TGTGCCACCAAGCTCCGGAATTATAATTCACCCCTCCACTTT. J is TRBJ1-6 and V is TRBV27; D unresolved. The germline gives CDR1 MNHEY, CDR2 SMNVEV (reference sequence). Trimming shortened V by 10 bases and J by 4 bases, and 14 bases separated the two germline ends. This CDR3 contains 14 residues.

The V and J genes are TRBV14 and TRBJ2-3; 7 nucleotides line up with TRBD2. The CDR3 is 14 amino acids. V lost 3 bases, J lost 2 bases, and 2 bases stayed unmatched. Germline CDR1 is SGHDN and CDR2 is FVKESK. CDR3 region: CASSHREDTDTQYF. The CDR3 DNA sequence: TGTGCCAGCAGCCACCGGGAGGACACAGATACGCAGTATTTT.

This chain links TRBV4-1 with TRBJ2-3; TRBD1 might be the D (5 bases). The V gene lost 2 bases and the J gene lost 0 bases, with 12 bases spanning the gap. The CDR3 contains 16 residues. CDR1 MGHRA and CDR2 YSYEKL come from the germline V gene. The chain's CDR3 is CASSQRVTGSTDTQYF. The CDR3 DNA reads TGCGCCAGCAGCCAACGTGTTACAGGTAGCACAGATACGCAGTATTTT.